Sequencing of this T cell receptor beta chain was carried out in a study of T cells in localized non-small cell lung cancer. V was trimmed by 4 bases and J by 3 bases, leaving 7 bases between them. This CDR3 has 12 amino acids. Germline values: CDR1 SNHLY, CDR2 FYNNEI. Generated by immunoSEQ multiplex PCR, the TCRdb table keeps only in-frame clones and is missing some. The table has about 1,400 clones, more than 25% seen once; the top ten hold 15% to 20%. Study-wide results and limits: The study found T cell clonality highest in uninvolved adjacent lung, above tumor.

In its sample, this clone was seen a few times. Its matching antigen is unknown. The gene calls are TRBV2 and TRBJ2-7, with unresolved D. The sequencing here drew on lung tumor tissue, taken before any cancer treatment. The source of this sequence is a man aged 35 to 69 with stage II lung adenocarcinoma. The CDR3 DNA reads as TGTGCCAGCAGTGGTAATTTCTACGAGCAGTACTTC. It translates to CASSGNFYEQYF. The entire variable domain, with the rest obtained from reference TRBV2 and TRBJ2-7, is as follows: EPEVTQTPSHQVTQMGQEVILRCVPISNHLYFYWYRQILGQKVEFLVSFYNNEISEKSEIFDDQFSVERPDGSNFTLKIRSTKLEDSAMYFCASSGNFYEQYFGPGTRLTVT.